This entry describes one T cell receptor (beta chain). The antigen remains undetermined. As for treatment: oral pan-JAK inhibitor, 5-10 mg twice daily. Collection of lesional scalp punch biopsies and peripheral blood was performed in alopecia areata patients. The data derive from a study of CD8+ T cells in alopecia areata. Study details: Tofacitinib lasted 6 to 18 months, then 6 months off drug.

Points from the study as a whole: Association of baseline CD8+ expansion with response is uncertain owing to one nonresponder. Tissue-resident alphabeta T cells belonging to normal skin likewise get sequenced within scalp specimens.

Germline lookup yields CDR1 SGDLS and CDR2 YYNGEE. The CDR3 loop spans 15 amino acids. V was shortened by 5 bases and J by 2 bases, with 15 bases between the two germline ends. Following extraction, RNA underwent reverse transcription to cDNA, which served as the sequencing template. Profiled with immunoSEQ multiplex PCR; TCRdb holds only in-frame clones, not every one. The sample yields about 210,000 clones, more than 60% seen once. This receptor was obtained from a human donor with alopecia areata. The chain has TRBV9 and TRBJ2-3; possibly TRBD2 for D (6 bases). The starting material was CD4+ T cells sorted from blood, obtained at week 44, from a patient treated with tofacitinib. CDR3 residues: CASSEGIADTDTQYF. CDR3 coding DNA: TGTGCCAGCAGTGAGGGGATAGCGGACACAGATACGCAGTATTTT.